These 26 T cell receptor beta chains originate from one sample sequenced in a study of low-dose radiotherapy and immunotherapy resistance in tumors. Stated time point: after trial treatment. Noted treatment: LDRT plus nivolumab, ipilimumab, low-dose cyclophosphamide and aspirin (RACIN trial). First-strand cDNA relied on TRAV- and TRBV-specific primers spanning alpha and beta chains. The TCRs were subjected to amplification over about 19 PCR cycles employing a constant-region primer in conjunction with a V-primer adapter. Via MiXCR, TCRdb re-called the reads, giving one row per CDR3 protein. This sample has about 58,000 distinct CDR3 sequences; about 23% occur once, and the top ten carry 6.7%. Sequenced material: PBMCs, taken after low-dose radiotherapy plus immunotherapy. All receptors derive from a male donor with prostate cancer.

This clonotype was detected many times. This sequence joins TRBV7-3 and TRBJ2-1; TRBD2 is a possible D gene (5 bases). Trimming took off 6 bases at V and 8 bases at J, with 14 bases between the two ends. The CDR3 is made up of 13 amino acids. Germline V gene sequence: CDR1 SGHTA, CDR2 FQGTGA. The CDR3 protein is CASSSSPWDEQFF. The CDR3 coding sequence is TGTGCCAGCAGTTCTAGCCCCTGGGATGAGCAGTTCTTC.

V usage is TRBV11-1 and J usage is TRBJ2-1; TRBD2 matches at 10 bases. V lost 6 bases, J lost 12 bases, and 23 bases stayed unmatched. Germline CDR1 is SGHAT and CDR2 is FQDESV (reference sequence). The CDR3 is 18 amino acids. The CDR3: CASSPQTVVGGLAERQFF. In DNA form, the CDR3 reads TGTGCCAGCAGTCCCCAGACTGTCGTAGGTGGACTAGCGGAGCGGCAGTTCTTC.

With regard to this clonotype: A read error is likely here: a far larger clone is one base away. The chain links TRBV7-8 to TRBJ2-3, with D unresolved. Trimming pared 1 base from V and 2 bases from J, leaving 7 bases between. Looked up from germline, CDR1 is SGHVS and CDR2 is FQNEAQ. The CDR3 runs 14 residues. Written as DNA, the CDR3 is TGTGCCAGCAGCTTAGGTAGTTCCACAGATACGCAGTATTTT. Translated, it gives CASSLGSSTDTQYF.

This sequence joins TRBV4-3 and TRBJ2-5; 11 bases align to TRBD2. Germline assignment: CDR1 LGHNA and CDR2 YSLEER. The trim removed 0 bases at V and 5 bases at J, leaving 5 bases unmatched. This CDR3 comprises 16 residues. CDR3 in DNA: TGCGCCAGCAGCCAAGATCCCCCTAGCGGGGGGGAGACCCAGTACTTC. It is translated as CASSQDPPSGGETQYF.

This clonotype has just a few counts. The gene calls are TRBV20-1 and TRBJ2-1; no clear D. The CDR3 spans 11 residues. Per germline, CDR1 DFQATT and CDR2 SNEGSKA (reference sequence). Trimming shortened V by 4 bases and J by 16 bases, and 17 bases separated the two germline ends. This chain's CDR3 is CSAKMALEPFF. Written as DNA, the CDR3 is TGCAGTGCTAAGATGGCGCTGGAGCCTTTCTTC.

This clonotype was counted many times. The J gene is TRBJ2-7, the V gene TRBV3-1, with TRBD2 as a possible D gene (5 bases). Germline V gene sequence: CDR1 LGHDT, CDR2 YNNKEL (reference sequence). CDR3 size: 17 residues. The ends were cut back, 0 bases at V and 0 bases at J, with 15 bases in the middle. CDR3 DNA: TGTGCCAGCAGCCAAGATCGTTACGGGATAAGCTCCTACGAGCAGTACTTC. This encodes CASSQDRYGISSYEQYF.

Comments on this clonotype: A read error is the likely source, as a far larger clone sits one nucleotide away. CDR3 loop: CSARHSGDRNGEQYF. DNA for the CDR3: TGCAGTGCTAGACATTCAGGGGACCGCAACGGTGAGCAGTACTTC. The V gene is TRBV20-1, the J gene TRBJ2-7; perhaps TRBD1 as D (6 bases). Germline CDR1 reads DFQATT; CDR2 reads SNEGSKA (reference sequence). The CDR3 is made up of 15 amino acids. The V end was cut by 2 bases, the J end by 7 bases, with 21 bases between.

The rearrangement links TRBV15 to TRBJ1-1; D may be TRBD1 (5 bases). The V end was cut by 5 bases, the J end by 7 bases, with 17 bases between. Germline V lookup: CDR1 LNHNV, CDR2 YYDKDF (reference sequence). The CDR3 is 14 amino acids. The chain's CDR3 is CATSGGLLRGEAFF. CDR3 sequence (DNA): TGTGCCACCAGCGGGGGACTTCTAAGGGGTGAAGCTTTCTTT.

This clonotype was found many times. This chain links TRBV19 with TRBJ2-1; 13 positions match TRBD2. Germline V lookup: CDR1 LNHDA, CDR2 SQIVND (reference sequence). V was clipped by 7 bases and J by 6 bases; unmatched bases: 3. The CDR3 is 14 residues long. This CDR3 is CASNGLAGVNEQFF. For the CDR3, the DNA is TGTGCCAGTAATGGACTAGCGGGGGTCAATGAGCAGTTCTTC.

This chain links TRBV18 with TRBJ1-1; 8 bases are shared with TRBD1. From germline, CDR1 is KGHSH and CDR2 LQKENI. This CDR3 contains 15 residues. The junction had 11 bases not matched to a gene; V was cut back by 5 bases and J by 6 bases. CDR3 nucleotide sequence: TGTGCCAGCTCAGGACAGGGTTGGGGGCTAGCTGAAGCTTTCTTT. Translating gives CASSGQGWGLAEAFF.

This clonotype has ten or more counts. The CDR3 DNA sequence: TGTGCCAGCAGCTTCAGCACTAGCGGGAGGGAAGAGACCCAGTACTTC. It specifies CASSFSTSGREETQYF. J is TRBJ2-5 and V is TRBV11-2; 13 bases align to TRBD2. Germline V gene sequence: CDR1 SGHAT, CDR2 FQNNGV. Germline trimming cut 3 bases from V and 3 bases from J; bases unmatched to any gene: 4. The CDR3 extends over 16 amino acids. Full variable domain (rest looked up from reference TRBV11-2 and TRBJ2-5): EAGVAQSPRYKIIEKRQSVAFWCNPISGHATLYWYQQILGQGPKLLIQFQNNGVVDDSQLPKDRFSAERLKGVDSTLKIQPAKLEDSAVYLCASSFSTSGREETQYFGPGTRLLVL.

At least ten counts were recorded for this clonotype. The J gene is TRBJ2-2, the V gene TRBV20-1; 11 bases match TRBD2. The junction had 6 bases not matched to a gene; V was cut back by 5 bases and J by 4 bases. The CDR3 covers 15 residues. Germline values: CDR1 DFQATT, CDR2 SNEGSKA (reference sequence). The CDR3 sequence: CSASASGGITGELFF. CDR3 bases: TGCAGTGCTTCCGCTAGCGGGGGGATCACCGGGGAGCTGTTTTTT.

This clonotype was found many times. V and J are TRBV7-2 and TRBJ2-7; D remains unclear. V was shortened by 5 bases and J by 0 bases, with 8 bases between the two germline ends. The CDR3 totals 13 residues. Germline CDR1 and CDR2: SGHTA and FQGNSA. The CDR3 DNA is TGTGCCAGCAGCAAATCGGCCTCCTACGAGCAGTACTTC. It encodes CASSKSASYEQYF.

In the case of this clonotype: A far larger clone is just one base off, so this is likely a read error. J is TRBJ1-2 and V is TRBV13; 7 bases are a match to TRBD1. The germline CDR1 and CDR2 sequences are PRHDT and FYEKMQ (reference sequence). The CDR3 length is 14 residues. CDR3 coding DNA: TGTGCCAGCAGCATAGGACAGGCCACGGAGGGCTACACCTTC. Translation gives CASSIGQATEGYTF.

Concerning this clonotype: Given a much more abundant clone one base away, this may be a read error. The genes are TRBV20-1 and TRBJ2-1; D unresolved. The CDR3 sequence is 12 residues long. Trimming shortened V by 3 bases and J by 10 bases, and 13 bases separated the two germline ends. Germline V gene sequence: CDR1 DFQATT, CDR2 SNEGSKA (reference sequence). Here the CDR3 reads CSARLHSNEQFF. In DNA, the CDR3 is TGCAGTGCTAGGTTGCATTCCAACGAGCAGTTCTTC.

Judged by abundance, this clonotype is medium-sized. The chain combines TRBV6-1 with TRBJ2-1, with 7 bases fitting TRBD1. The CDR3 contains 15 residues. The germline V gene encodes CDR1 MNHNS and CDR2 SASEGT. Trimming at V came to 4 bases and at J to 7 bases, leaving 10 bases not matched to a gene. In DNA, the CDR3 is TGTGCCAGCAGTGGACAGGGAATCTCCGTTAATGAGCAGTTCTTC. Protein product: CASSGQGISVNEQFF.

This clonotype has ten or more counts. CDR3 protein: CASRQQSGAPDTQYF. CDR3 bases: TGTGCCAGCAGGCAGCAGAGCGGGGCCCCAGATACGCAGTATTTT. The chain links TRBV5-4 to TRBJ2-3, with 7 bases fitting TRBD2. The V gene's germline CDR1 is SGHNT and CDR2 YYREEE (reference sequence). Trimming cost V 5 bases and J 4 bases; bases outside gene matches: 10. This CDR3 is 15 amino acids long.

To note about this clonotype: Germline and junction disagree at one end, which may indicate a read error. V usage is TRBV20-1 and J usage is TRBJ1-1; D possibly corresponds to TRBD1 (6 bases). Germline CDR1 reads DFQATT; CDR2 reads SNEGSKA (reference sequence). CDR3 length: 12 amino acids. CDR3 coding DNA: TGCAGTGCTACGTCCCCACCGACAGGACTAAGGTTT. It is translated as CSATSPPTGLRF.

This clonotype was detected many times. The chain uses TRBV29-1 and TRBJ2-3; no definite D call. Germline CDR1 reads SQVTM; CDR2 reads ANQGSEA. V was clipped by 4 bases and J by 0 bases, with 8 bases between them. The CDR3 loop spans 13 amino acids. The CDR3 sequence is CSVVGRSTDTQYF. CDR3 coding DNA: TGCAGCGTTGTGGGCAGGAGCACAGATACGCAGTATTTT.

The sample holds many counts of this clonotype. The chain employs TRBV30 and TRBJ2-7; TRBD1 agrees at 9 bases. The CDR3 spans 15 residues. CDR1 GTSNPN and CDR2 SVGIG come from the germline V gene (reference sequence). With V trimmed by 2 bases and J by 1 base, 6 bases remained unmatched. CDR3 loop: CAWSPRDRVSYEQYF. In nucleotides, the CDR3 is TGTGCCTGGAGTCCCCGGGACAGGGTTTCCTACGAGCAGTACTTC. Full variable domain (rest looked up from reference TRBV30 and TRBJ2-7): SQTIHQWPATLVQPVGSPLSLECTVEGTSNPNLYWYRQAAGRGLQLLFYSVGIGQISSEVPQNLSASRPQDRQFILSSKKLLLSDSGFYLCAWSPRDRVSYEQYFGPGTRLTVT.

V usage is TRBV18 and J usage is TRBJ1-2; no reliable D call. The V end was cut by 0 bases, the J end by 0 bases, with 11 bases between. Germline V gene sequence: CDR1 KGHSH, CDR2 LQKENI. This CDR3 is 16 amino acids long. The CDR3, as DNA: TGTGCCAGCTCACCACCCCGAGGAGGGCCTAACTATGGCTACACCTTC. Amino acids: CASSPPRGGPNYGYTF.

This clonotype occurred a few times. The rearrangement joins TRBV7-2 to TRBJ2-3; D unresolved. Germline lookup yields CDR1 SGHTA and CDR2 FQGNSA. V was cut by 3 bases and J by 0 bases, with 16 bases left in between. This CDR3 region has 17 residues. The CDR3 DNA reads TGTGCCAGCAGCTTCGTGGTTAGTGGGGTTAGCACAGATACGCAGTATTTT. It translates to CASSFVVSGVSTDTQYF.

This clonotype was recorded at least ten times. This rearrangement joins TRBV4-3 to TRBJ1-2; D gene uncertain. Trimming shortened V by 7 bases and J by 8 bases, and 20 bases separated the two germline ends. Germline V CDR1 and CDR2: LGHNA, YSLEER. The CDR3 length is 14 residues. The CDR3 DNA reads TGCGCCAGCACTCACAGCCCTAGCCCGGGGGGCTACACCTTC. Protein sequence: CASTHSPSPGGYTF.

Ten or more counts support this clonotype. The chain couples TRBV9 to TRBJ2-1, with 8 bases aligning to TRBD2. The V and J ends lost 4 bases and 8 bases, in that order; junction bases with no gene match: 8. The CDR3 contains 14 residues. The germline V gene encodes CDR1 SGDLS and CDR2 YYNGEE. The CDR3 nucleotides are TGTGCCAGCAGCATCGAGCGGGAGAGCGATGAGCAGTTCTTC. Its translation: CASSIERESDEQFF. Full variable domain (rest looked up from reference TRBV9 and TRBJ2-1): DSGVTQTPKHLITATGQRVTLRCSPRSGDLSVYWYQQSLDQGLQFLIQYYNGEERAKGNILERFSAQQFPDLHSELNLSSLELGDSALYFCASSIERESDEQFFGPGTRLTVL.

This clonotype was found many times. CDR3 sequence (DNA): TGTGCCAGTAGTAACCTGGGCGGGAGGCAGTTCTTC. This sequence encodes CASSNLGGRQFF. The J gene is TRBJ2-1, the V gene TRBV19, with TRBD2 matching 7 bases. Germline assignment: CDR1 LNHDA and CDR2 SQIVND (reference sequence). Trimming cost V 4 bases and J 12 bases; bases outside gene matches: 6. This CDR3 is 12 amino acids long. Based on the CDR3 plus reference TRBV19 and TRBJ2-1, the full variable domain is DGGITQSPKYLFRKEGQNVTLSCEQNLNHDAMYWYRQDPGQGLRLIYYSQIVNDFQKGDIAEGYSVSREKKESFPLTVTSAQKNPTAFYLCASSNLGGRQFFGPGTRLTVL.

This clonotype was seen many times. The chain is built from TRBV7-2 and TRBJ1-5, with D hard to call. This CDR3 is 13 amino acids long. Germline V lookup: CDR1 SGHTA, CDR2 FQGNSA. V lost 7 bases to trimming and J lost 4 bases, with 11 bases between them. CDR3 DNA sequence: TGTGCCAGCACCGAAGGGCGGAATCAGCCCCAGCATTTT. Translating gives CASTEGRNQPQHF.